Below, 21 T cell receptor beta chains from the same sample are listed, as sequenced in a study of regulatory T cells in long-lasting Graves disease. Libraries of TCR beta came from iRepertoire HTBI primers plus Arm-PCR of CDR3 regions. MiXCR, applied by TCRdb to the multiplex PCR reads, yields one record per CDR3 protein. The repertoire holds about 470,000 distinct CDR3 sequences, 20% to 25% seen once, with over 7.5% in the top ten. Time point defined: persistent/refractory GD, antithyroid drugs over 5 years with positive TRAb. PBMCs were the source of the RNA used for TCR sequencing. Sequenced material: peripheral blood mononuclear cells (PBMCs), taken when the disease was refractory, from a patient treated with antithyroid drugs. These receptors came from a female donor with Graves disease.

There are many counts of this clonotype. This chain links TRBV2 with TRBJ1-5; D is unresolved. Germline CDR1 SNHLY, CDR2 FYNNEI. The ends were cut back, 2 bases at V and 0 bases at J, with 5 bases in the middle. The CDR3 totals 14 residues. The CDR3 spells CASSEYSSNQPQHF. The CDR3 coding sequence is TGTGCCAGCAGTGAATACTCTAGCAATCAGCCCCAGCATTTT.

This clonotype was picked up many times. The chain couples TRBV11-2 to TRBJ1-6; D uncertain. There are 15 residues in the CDR3. V gave up 1 base and J gave up 2 bases, with 6 bases separating them. The germline gives CDR1 SGHAT, CDR2 FQNNGV. CDR3 protein: CASSLGDTYNSPLHF. The CDR3 DNA reads TGTGCCAGCAGCTTAGGTGATACCTATAATTCACCCCTCCACTTT.

This clonotype has only a few counts. The V gene is TRBV6-5, the J gene TRBJ1-2; D is perhaps TRBD1 (5 bases). V lost 2 bases and J 8 bases, leaving 18 bases between the germline ends. The CDR3 is 15 residues long. Germline CDR1 reads MNHEY; CDR2 reads SVGAGI. As DNA, the CDR3 is TGTGCCAGCAGTTACCCACGCACGACAAGGGGAGGCTACACCTTC. Translating gives CASSYPRTTRGGYTF.

This clonotype was seen at least ten times. The chain carries TRBV20-1 and TRBJ2-7; D might be TRBD1 or TRBD2, each matching 5 bases. Germline V gives CDR1 DFQATT, CDR2 SNEGSKA (reference sequence). The CDR3 runs to 11 residues. Trimming took off 5 bases at V and 0 bases at J, with 5 bases between the two ends. The CDR3 loop is CSAGTSYEQYF. CDR3 DNA sequence: TGCAGTGCTGGGACCTCCTACGAGCAGTACTTC.

This clonotype appeared a few times. This chain uses TRBV7-8 with TRBJ2-5, with D unclear. Germline V gene data show CDR1 as SGHVS and CDR2 as FQNEAQ. The germline V and J ends were trimmed by 1 base and 2 bases, with 8 bases remaining between them. This CDR3 has 14 residues. In DNA form, the CDR3 reads TGTGCCAGCAGCTTAGGAGGACCGCAAGAGACCCAGTACTTC. Translated: CASSLGGPQETQYF.

This clonotype was picked up many times. The rearrangement links TRBV4-3 to TRBJ2-5, with TRBD2 matching 10 bases. V lost 0 bases to trimming and J lost 5 bases; unmatched junction nucleotides: 6. The CDR3 sequence is 16 residues long. Per germline, CDR1 LGHNA and CDR2 YSLEER. The CDR3 DNA sequence: TGCGCCAGCAGCCAAGATCTAGCGGGGGCAGGCGAGACCCAGTACTTC. Its translation is CASSQDLAGAGETQYF.

V usage is TRBV4-2 and J usage is TRBJ2-7; TRBD2 aligns across 11 bases. Looked up from germline, CDR1 is LGHNA and CDR2 is YNFKEQ. The V segment lost 0 bases and the J segment 5 bases; nucleotides outside the gene matches: 3. The CDR3 is made up of 15 amino acids. In DNA, the CDR3 is TGTGCCAGCAGCCAAGAAACTAGCGGGAGAAACGAGCAGTACTTC. Protein sequence: CASSQETSGRNEQYF.

In this sample, this clonotype turned up a few times. The V gene is TRBV24-1, the J gene TRBJ2-3; 7 bases line up with TRBD1. From germline, CDR1 is KGHDR and CDR2 SFDVKD. J was trimmed by 0 bases and V by 7 bases; bases with no gene match: 6. This CDR3 has 15 amino acids. The CDR3, as DNA: TGTGCCACCAGCCCGACAGGGTTAAGCACAGATACGCAGTATTTT. Translating gives CATSPTGLSTDTQYF.

This sequence joins TRBV7-6 and TRBJ1-6; a weak D match, TRBD1 (5 bases). The CDR3 runs 14 residues. The germline V and J ends were trimmed by 3 bases and 7 bases, with 10 bases remaining between them. Germline CDR1 and CDR2: SGHVS and FNYEAQ. This chain's CDR3 is CASSFAGANSPLHF. DNA of the CDR3: TGTGCCAGCAGCTTCGCTGGGGCGAATTCACCCCTCCACTTT.

This clonotype showed up many times. Mismatch with germline at one junction end may stem from a read error. The chain recombines TRBV12-3 or TRBV12-4 with TRBJ1-5; 7 nucleotides line up with TRBD1. The CDR3 runs to 15 residues. The CDR3 coding sequence is TGTGCCAGCAGCTTAGGGGGACAGCCCAATCAGCCCCAGCATTTT. It encodes CASSLGGQPNQPQHF.

This clonotype was detected a few times. The chain joins TRBV5-1 to TRBJ2-5, with D maybe TRBD1 (6 bases). V lost 2 bases and J 2 bases, leaving 10 bases between the germline ends. Per the germline V gene, CDR1 is SGHRS and CDR2 is YFSETQ. This CDR3 comprises 14 residues. The CDR3 DNA follows: TGCGCCAGCAGCTTTTGGGGGCGGCAAGAGACCCAGTACTTC. Translated: CASSFWGRQETQYF.

This clonotype has only a few counts. The chain uses TRBV4-1 and TRBJ2-2; D gene uncertain. CDR1 and CDR2 (germline): MGHRA, YSYEKL. V lost 0 bases and J lost 4, with 9 bases in between. The CDR3 contains 15 residues. The CDR3 region is CASSQDRSSTGELFF. The DNA of the CDR3 is TGCGCCAGCAGCCAAGATCGCAGCTCCACCGGGGAGCTGTTTTTT.

In its sample, this clonotype was seen many times. The V call is TRBV6-1, the J call TRBJ2-5; possibly TRBD2 for D (5 bases). The CDR3 runs 13 residues. Germline CDR1 reads MNHNS; CDR2 reads SASEGT. The V gene lost 5 bases and the J gene lost 5 bases, with 12 bases spanning the gap. The CDR3, as DNA: TGTGCCAGCAGTCCCGGGAAGCGGGAGACCCAGTACTTC. Its translation is CASSPGKRETQYF.

This sequence joins TRBV7-2 and TRBJ2-2; weak D call: TRBD2 (5 bases). CDR1 is SGHTA, CDR2 FQGNSA, per germline. Trimming removed 5 bases at V and 6 bases at J, with 13 bases between. The CDR3 covers 14 residues. CDR3 region: CASSQFGNSGELFF. The CDR3 nucleotides read TGTGCCAGCAGCCAATTCGGGAATTCCGGGGAGCTGTTTTTT.

The V gene is TRBV20-1, the J gene TRBJ2-2, with 9 positions matching TRBD1. Germline V gene sequence: CDR1 DFQATT, CDR2 SNEGSKA (reference sequence). With V trimmed by 4 bases and J by 3 bases, 3 bases remained unmatched. The length of the CDR3 is 14 residues. CDR3 in DNA: TGCAGTGCTAAAGGACAGGGGCACACCGGGGAGCTGTTTTTT. Protein product: CSAKGQGHTGELFF.

This clonotype has a handful of counts. This chain joins TRBV9 and TRBJ2-5; D perhaps matches TRBD2 (7 bases). V lost 0 bases, J lost 5 bases, and 17 bases lay in between. Germline assignment: CDR1 SGDLS and CDR2 YYNGEE. The CDR3 sequence is 16 residues long. CDR3 coding DNA: TGTGCCAGCAGCGTAGGTTGGACGGGGGGCGAGGAGACCCAGTACTTC. Amino acids: CASSVGWTGGEETQYF.

This clonotype was seen many times. One end of the junction is discordant with germline, which a read error may explain. J is TRBJ1-1 and V is TRBV20-1; a weak D match, TRBD1 (5 bases). Per the germline V gene, CDR1 is DFQATT and CDR2 is SNEGSKA (reference sequence). The CDR3 consists of 13 residues. The chain's CDR3 is CSAPGRRAGGTRF. The CDR3 nucleotides are TGCAGTGCTCCGGGGCGCCGGGCTGGAGGAACCCGCTTT.

This chain links TRBV6-1 with TRBJ2-7; 7 nucleotides match TRBD2. There are 14 residues in the CDR3. The junction had 7 bases not matched to a gene; V was cut back by 5 bases and J by 3 bases. Germline lookup yields CDR1 MNHNS and CDR2 SASEGT. CDR3 coding DNA: TGTGCCAGCAGTCTCGCGGGAGACAACTACGAGCAGTACTTC. Translating gives CASSLAGDNYEQYF.

This clonotype has at least ten counts. This chain uses TRBV20-1 with TRBJ2-1; 7 nucleotides align to TRBD2. The V segment lost 5 bases and the J segment 8 bases; nucleotides outside the gene matches: 12. CDR1 DFQATT and CDR2 SNEGSKA come from the germline V gene (reference sequence). This CDR3 contains 14 residues. The CDR3 DNA reads as TGCAGTGCTCCCCCTAGGACTAGTGGCCATGAGCAGTTCTTC. It yields the protein CSAPPRTSGHEQFF.

The chain joins TRBV14 to TRBJ1-2; the match to TRBD1 covers 11 bases. CDR1 is SGHDN and CDR2 is FVKESK in the germline V gene. The CDR3 is 19 residues long. V lost 0 bases to trimming and J lost 4 bases; unmatched junction nucleotides: 13. CDR3 protein: CASSQDGRLRDRGSYGYTF. As DNA, the CDR3 is TGTGCCAGCAGCCAAGATGGTCGGCTTCGGGACAGGGGGAGCTATGGCTACACCTTC. Full variable domain (missing parts from reference TRBV14 and TRBJ1-2): EAGVTQFPSHSVIEKGQTVTLRCDPISGHDNLYWYRRVMGKEIKFLLHFVKESKQDESGMPNNRFLAERTGGTYSTLKVQPAELEDSGVYFCASSQDGRLRDRGSYGYTFGSGTRLTVV.

V usage is TRBV19 and J usage is TRBJ2-2, with TRBD1 identical over 7 bases. Per germline, CDR1 LNHDA and CDR2 SQIVND (reference sequence). V lost 4 bases to trimming and J lost 4 bases; unmatched junction nucleotides: 3. CDR3 size: 14 residues. CDR3 DNA sequence: TGTGCCAGTAGTAAACGACAGGGCACCGGGGAGCTGTTTTTT. This translates into CASSKRQGTGELFF.